The 14 T cell receptor beta chains reported below all come from one sample, sequenced in a study of human T cells and chemical hapten exposure. Time point meaning: healthy volunteer bleed at 6 weeks. The template was total RNA from unfractionated whole blood. TCRdb recomputed calls from the RACE reads with MiXCR, one row per CDR3 protein. The table includes 50,000 to 70,000 distinct CDR3 sequences, around 6.1% detected once. Sequenced: whole blood. These receptors originate from a female donor in good health. Some clones in this sample may be carry-over from other donors' samples.

This clonotype was seen at least ten times. The chain links TRBV12-3 or TRBV12-4 to TRBJ1-1; possible D gene TRBD1, 5 bases. The CDR3 has 13 amino acids. Trimming took off 5 bases at V and 1 base at J, with 8 bases between the two ends. The CDR3 bases are TGTGCCAGCAGTATACAGGAGAACACTGAAGCTTTCTTT. This encodes CASSIQENTEAFF.

This clonotype appeared a few times. The chain recombines TRBV4-2 with TRBJ2-7, with 10 bases aligning to TRBD2. Losses at the gene ends were 1 base for V and 5 bases for J; bases not matched to a gene: 5. This CDR3 is built from 15 residues. Germline loops: CDR1 LGHNA, CDR2 YNFKEQ. The CDR3 region has the DNA TGTGCCAGCAGCCAAGCTCTAGCGGGAGCTGACGAGCAGTACTTC. It yields the protein CASSQALAGADEQYF.

This clonotype was counted only a few times. V is TRBV7-9 and J is TRBJ1-2; no definite D call. Germline V lookup: CDR1 SEHNR, CDR2 FQNEAQ (reference sequence). V lost 2 bases and J lost 2, with 9 bases in between. This CDR3 region has 14 residues. The CDR3 spells CASSLMSQNYGYTF. The DNA of the CDR3 is TGTGCCAGCAGCTTAATGTCACAGAACTATGGCTACACCTTC.

This chain uses TRBV29-1 with TRBJ1-5; D possibly corresponds to TRBD1 (5 bases). This CDR3 is built from 14 residues. V lost 5 bases and J lost 0, with 11 bases in between. CDR1 and CDR2 (germline): SQVTM, ANQGSEA. The DNA of the CDR3 is TGCAGCGTTCGGGGCAGTAGTAGCAATCAGCCCCAGCATTTT. This codes for CSVRGSSSNQPQHF.

This clonotype came up a few times. The rearrangement joins TRBV9 to TRBJ2-7; 12 positions match TRBD1. V lost 3 bases, J lost 5 bases, and 6 bases stayed unmatched. The CDR3 loop spans 15 amino acids. The germline V gene has CDR1 SGDLS and CDR2 YYNGEE. The CDR3 sequence is CASSAEGQGADEQYF. CDR3 bases: TGTGCCAGCAGCGCGGAGGGACAGGGGGCGGACGAGCAGTACTTC.

This clonotype was seen ten or more times. The gene calls are TRBV18 and TRBJ2-1; D could derive from TRBD1 or TRBD2 (5 bases each). The CDR3 is 13 amino acids. V lost 2 bases to trimming and J lost 9 bases, with 11 bases between them. Looked up from germline, CDR1 is KGHSH and CDR2 is LQKENI. CDR3 DNA sequence: TGTGCCAGCTCACCAACAGGTGGAGGTGAGCAGTTCTTC. Amino acids: CASSPTGGGEQFF.

This clonotype was counted ten times or more. The V call is TRBV5-1, the J call TRBJ2-1, with D hard to call. Germline-derived CDR1 and CDR2 are SGHRS and YFSETQ. Trimming removed 2 bases at V and 5 bases at J, with 5 bases between. This CDR3 region has 12 residues. The CDR3 nucleotides read TGCGCCAGCAGCTTCACCGACAATGAGCAGTTCTTC. It encodes CASSFTDNEQFF. The whole variable domain, remainder taken from reference TRBV5-1 and TRBJ2-1, is KAGVTQTPRYLIKTRGQQVTLSCSPISGHRSVSWYQQTPGQGLQFLFEYFSETQRNKGNFPGRFSGRQFSNSRSEMNVSTLELGDSALYLCASSFTDNEQFFGPGTRLTVL.

In this sample, this clonotype turned up many times. The chain recombines TRBV20-1 with TRBJ2-7, with a possible D match to TRBD1 (5 bases). Germline values: CDR1 DFQATT, CDR2 SNEGSKA (reference sequence). The CDR3 extends over 13 amino acids. Trimming stripped 3 bases from V and 5 bases from J, with 14 bases between. CDR3 sequence reads: CSARGLAGNEQYF. DNA for the CDR3: TGCAGTGCTAGGGGATTAGCAGGGAACGAGCAGTACTTC.

There are many counts of this clonotype. CDR3: CSVRRNSYEQYF. The CDR3 coding sequence is TGCAGCGTACGGCGGAACTCCTACGAGCAGTACTTC. This chain uses TRBV29-1 with TRBJ2-7; D is unclear. V lost 6 bases and J lost 0, with 9 bases in between. The CDR3 loop spans 12 amino acids. Germline V CDR1 and CDR2: SQVTM, ANQGSEA.

This clonotype was found a few times. The chain links TRBV5-1 to TRBJ2-5; the D is unclear. This CDR3 comprises 14 residues. From germline, CDR1 is SGHRS and CDR2 YFSETQ. Trimming pared 0 bases from V and 7 bases from J, leaving 13 bases between. The CDR3 DNA sequence: TGCGCCAGCAGCTTGGCCTCCTCCCCGGGGACCCAGTACTTC. Amino acids: CASSLASSPGTQYF.

Many counts were recorded for this clonotype. This sequence joins TRBV10-3 and TRBJ1-1; 10 positions agree with TRBD1. With V trimmed by 3 bases and J by 6 bases, 7 bases remained unmatched. CDR1 is ENHRY and CDR2 is SYGVKD in the germline V gene. This CDR3 region has 15 residues. The CDR3 reads CAISDAGTGVPEAFF. In DNA, the CDR3 is TGTGCCATCAGTGACGCCGGGACAGGGGTACCTGAAGCTTTCTTT.

This clonotype was seen ten or more times. The chain employs TRBV2 and TRBJ1-1; D is uncertain. CDR1 is SNHLY and CDR2 is FYNNEI in the germline V gene. The CDR3 has 14 residues. V dropped 4 bases and J dropped 5 bases, with 14 bases sitting between them. The chain's CDR3 is CASSAQRPQTEAFF. In nucleotides, the CDR3 is TGTGCCAGCAGTGCCCAGCGCCCGCAGACTGAAGCTTTCTTT.

The chain joins TRBV6-2 or TRBV6-3 to TRBJ1-5; TRBD1 is a possible D gene (6 bases). The CDR3 is made up of 20 amino acids. The V gene's germline CDR1 is MNHEY and CDR2 SVGEGT. Trimming left V 0 bases short and J 0 bases short, with 21 bases between. CDR3 DNA: TGTGCCAGCAGTTACTCCCCAAAAACTACAGGGATCTATAGCAATCAGCCCCAGCATTTT. Translating gives CASSYSPKTTGIYSNQPQHF.

This clonotype was detected ten times or more. V gene TRBV7-8 combines with J gene TRBJ2-7, with 9 positions matching TRBD1. CDR1 and CDR2 from the germline V gene are SGHVS and FQNEAQ. Trimming at V came to 1 base and at J to 2 bases, leaving 3 bases not matched to a gene. The CDR3 length is 15 residues. In DNA form, the CDR3 reads TGTGCCAGCAGCTTAGTGGGGACAGGGACCTACGAGCAGTACTTC. Amino acid sequence: CASSLVGTGTYEQYF.